A selection of T cell receptor beta chains follows, all from one sample in a study of blood T cell repertoires in COVID-19. Here immunoSEQ multiplex PCR was the method, and the copy in TCRdb shows in-frame clones only, minus some. The sample lists some 300,000 clones, about 91% seen once, with approximately 7% in the top ten. Sequencing was carried out using peripheral blood. These receptors all stem from a woman aged 25 to 39 who had recovered from COVID-19. The CDR3 runs from the conserved cysteine through the conserved F or W. Fields, in order: J gene, V gene, clone size, D gene, CDR3 DNA, CDR3 protein. The D gene is left open where the match is weak. Expanded clones are given a class, and other clones once, few, many or no size at all.

j_call: TRBJ2-7
v_call: TRBV11-2
clone_size: -
d_call: TRBD2
cdr3_nt: TGTGCCAGCAGCCGATCCCCCGCCAGCGGGGTTTTCAACGAGCAGTACTTC
cdr3_aa: CASSRSPASGVFNEQYF

j_call: TRBJ1-3
v_call: TRBV6-1
clone_size: -
d_call: -
cdr3_nt: TGTGCCAGCAGTGAAGCGCAGAGGGTTTCTGGAAACACCATATATTTT
cdr3_aa: CASSEAQRVSGNTIYF

j_call: TRBJ1-1
v_call: TRBV5-4
clone_size: -
d_call: -
cdr3_nt: TGTGCCAGCAGCTTTAGTCCCGGCACTGAAGCTTTCTTT
cdr3_aa: CASSFSPGTEAFF

j_call: TRBJ1-6
v_call: TRBV6-1
clone_size: -
d_call: -
cdr3_nt: TGTGCCAGCAGTGAAGTCGGGACTCAAAATTCACCCCTCCACTTT
cdr3_aa: CASSEVGTQNSPLHF

j_call: TRBJ1-4
v_call: TRBV15
clone_size: -
d_call: -
cdr3_nt: TGTGCCACCTCCAGGGTGTTTGGTGAAAAACTGTTTTTT
cdr3_aa: CATSRVFGEKLFF

j_call: TRBJ1-1
v_call: TRBV7-7
clone_size: -
d_call: TRBD1
cdr3_nt: TGTGCCAGCAGCCCCTTCAGGGGACAGCCCGGATCACCCAACACTGAAGCTTTCTTT
cdr3_aa: CASSPFRGQPGSPNTEAFF

j_call: TRBJ2-7
v_call: TRBV5-8
clone_size: -
d_call: -
cdr3_nt: TGTGCCAGCAGCTTCCGCGACAAGAGTTCCGAGCAGTACTTC
cdr3_aa: CASSFRDKSSEQYF

j_call: TRBJ1-1
v_call: TRBV5-1
clone_size: -
d_call: -
cdr3_nt: TGCGCCAGCAGCTCGGGATCCATAAGGAACACTGAAGCTTTCTTT
cdr3_aa: CASSSGSIRNTEAFF

j_call: TRBJ1-4
v_call: TRBV5-1
clone_size: -
d_call: TRBD1
cdr3_nt: TGCGCCAGCAGCGTATCACAGGGGGCCAGAGAAAAACTGTTTTTT
cdr3_aa: CASSVSQGAREKLFF

j_call: TRBJ2-1
v_call: TRBV19
clone_size: -
d_call: -
cdr3_nt: TGTGCCAGTAGTATAGCGGGGGGCCTTGATGAGCAGTTCTTC
cdr3_aa: CASSIAGGLDEQFF

j_call: TRBJ1-1
v_call: TRBV6-5
clone_size: once
d_call: TRBD1
cdr3_nt: TGTGCCAGCAGTACCCCGACAGGGGTCGGAACTGAAGCTTTCTTT
cdr3_aa: CASSTPTGVGTEAFF

j_call: TRBJ1-6
v_call: TRBV30
clone_size: -
d_call: -
cdr3_nt: TGTGCCTGGAGTGTACTTAGCCGGTCGAGCTCCTATAATTCACCCCTCCACTTT
cdr3_aa: CAWSVLSRSSSYNSPLHF

j_call: TRBJ1-2
v_call: TRBV6-1
clone_size: -
d_call: TRBD1
cdr3_nt: TGTGCCAGCAGTGATCGGACAGGGCCGGATGGCTACACCTTC
cdr3_aa: CASSDRTGPDGYTF

j_call: TRBJ1-2
v_call: TRBV5-6
clone_size: -
d_call: -
cdr3_nt: TGTGCCAGCAGCTTGCCGGGAGGGGATGGCTACACCTTC
cdr3_aa: CASSLPGGDGYTF

j_call: TRBJ1-1
v_call: TRBV7-2
clone_size: -
d_call: -
cdr3_nt: TGTGCCAGCAGCTTAGCGAGGGCAGGGGCGAACACTGAAGCTTTCTTT
cdr3_aa: CASSLARAGANTEAFF

j_call: TRBJ1-6
v_call: TRBV28
clone_size: -
d_call: TRBD1
cdr3_nt: TGTGCCAGCAGTTTTAGTGGACAGGGTCTGCTTTTCAATTCACCCCTCCACTTT
cdr3_aa: CASSFSGQGLLFNSPLHF

j_call: TRBJ2-7
v_call: TRBV27
clone_size: -
d_call: -
cdr3_nt: TGTGCCAGCAGTCCCCAAACGGGAAGGGTCGAGCAGTACTTC
cdr3_aa: CASSPQTGRVEQYF

j_call: TRBJ2-5
v_call: TRBV7-2
clone_size: -
d_call: -
cdr3_nt: TGTGCCAGCAGCTCCCCCTTCGGGGGAGAGACCCAGTACTTC
cdr3_aa: CASSSPFGGETQYF

j_call: TRBJ1-6
v_call: TRBV6-4
clone_size: -
d_call: -
cdr3_nt: TGTGCCAGCAGTGACAAATTTAGTTCACCCCTCCACTTT
cdr3_aa: CASSDKFSSPLHF

j_call: TRBJ1-2
v_call: TRBV4-2
clone_size: -
d_call: TRBD1
cdr3_nt: TGTGCCAGCAGCCTGAAGGGGGCAGAGGGCTACACCTTC
cdr3_aa: CASSLKGAEGYTF

j_call: TRBJ1-5
v_call: TRBV7-9
clone_size: -
d_call: -
cdr3_nt: TGTGCCAGCAGCCCCCGCCGGGGGGGTGCCAATCAGCCCCAGCATTTT
cdr3_aa: CASSPRRGGANQPQHF

j_call: TRBJ2-3
v_call: TRBV5-1
clone_size: -
d_call: TRBD2
cdr3_nt: TGCGCCAGCAGCTTGGGTATAGCGGGGACCACAGATACGCAGTATTTT
cdr3_aa: CASSLGIAGTTDTQYF

j_call: TRBJ2-7
v_call: TRBV5-1
clone_size: -
d_call: TRBD1
cdr3_nt: TGCGCCAGCAGCGCTACAGGGGGCTGGGAGCAGTACTTC
cdr3_aa: CASSATGGWEQYF

j_call: TRBJ1-1
v_call: TRBV5-1
clone_size: -
d_call: -
cdr3_nt: TGCGCCAGCAGCTTGGCGGGGAGGGCCCCGGGGATGGCCGAGAGGATGAACACTGAAGCTTTCTTT
cdr3_aa: CASSLAGRAPGMAERMNTEAFF

j_call: TRBJ2-1
v_call: TRBV21-1
clone_size: -
d_call: -
cdr3_nt: TGTGCCAGCAGCAAAGTTTGGGCAATTTACAATGAGCAGTTCTTC
cdr3_aa: CASSKVWAIYNEQFF

j_call: TRBJ1-1
v_call: TRBV3-1/TRBV3-2
clone_size: -
d_call: TRBD1
cdr3_nt: TGTGCCAGCAGCCCTGGACAGGGGGCAGGGGCTTTCTTT
cdr3_aa: CASSPGQGAGAFF

j_call: TRBJ1-3
v_call: TRBV6-5
clone_size: once
d_call: -
cdr3_nt: TGTGCCAGCAGTTCAGGCGGGGGAGGCTCTGGAAACACCATATATTTT
cdr3_aa: CASSSGGGGSGNTIYF

j_call: TRBJ1-2
v_call: TRBV27
clone_size: -
d_call: -
cdr3_nt: TGTGCCAGCAGTTCTCAGGGTGGCTATGGCTACACCTTC
cdr3_aa: CASSSQGGYGYTF

j_call: TRBJ1-1
v_call: TRBV3-1/TRBV3-2
clone_size: -
d_call: -
cdr3_nt: TGTGCCAGCAGCCAAGGTAACGGGGATTACACTGAAGCTTTCTTT
cdr3_aa: CASSQGNGDYTEAFF

j_call: TRBJ1-3
v_call: TRBV4-3
clone_size: -
d_call: -
cdr3_nt: TGCGCCAGCAGCCACGCCGGGAAGGGCTCTGGAAACACCATATATTTT
cdr3_aa: CASSHAGKGSGNTIYF

j_call: TRBJ1-2
v_call: TRBV6-6
clone_size: -
d_call: -
cdr3_nt: TGTGCCAGCAGCCCGAGACAGGCGTCTAACTATGGCTACACCTTC
cdr3_aa: CASSPRQASNYGYTF

j_call: TRBJ2-5
v_call: TRBV7-2
clone_size: -
d_call: -
cdr3_nt: TGTGCCAGCAGCTTAGCGGGAGGAAGGGAGACCCAGTACTTC
cdr3_aa: CASSLAGGRETQYF

j_call: TRBJ2-5
v_call: TRBV5-1
clone_size: -
d_call: -
cdr3_nt: TGCGCCAGCAGCTCCTTAGGGGGACAAGAGACCCAGTACTTC
cdr3_aa: CASSSLGGQETQYF

j_call: TRBJ1-4
v_call: TRBV28
clone_size: -
d_call: TRBD1
cdr3_nt: TGTGCCAGCAGGACACAGGGGGCCGCAACTAATGAAAAACTGTTTTTT
cdr3_aa: CASRTQGAATNEKLFF

j_call: TRBJ2-2
v_call: TRBV3-1/TRBV3-2
clone_size: once
d_call: -
cdr3_nt: TGTGCCAGCAGCCAAGGGGTTCGGGGAACCGGGGAGCTGTTTTTT
cdr3_aa: CASSQGVRGTGELFF

j_call: TRBJ1-6
v_call: TRBV18
clone_size: -
d_call: -
cdr3_nt: TGTGCCAGCTCACCGGGAGGAGGTAATTCACCCCTCCACTTT
cdr3_aa: CASSPGGGNSPLHF

j_call: TRBJ2-1
v_call: TRBV14
clone_size: few
d_call: TRBD1
cdr3_nt: TGTGCCAGCAGCCAAGAACCGGGACAGGGGGACAATGAGCAGTTCTTC
cdr3_aa: CASSQEPGQGDNEQFF

j_call: TRBJ1-1
v_call: TRBV27
clone_size: -
d_call: -
cdr3_nt: TGTGCCAGCAGTTTAGGTCGCGGGGATACTGAAGCTTTCTTT
cdr3_aa: CASSLGRGDTEAFF

j_call: TRBJ2-7
v_call: TRBV19
clone_size: -
d_call: TRBD1
cdr3_nt: TGTGCCAGTAGTATGGTAGGGGGCATCTACGAGCAGTACTTC
cdr3_aa: CASSMVGGIYEQYF

j_call: TRBJ2-3
v_call: TRBV19
clone_size: -
d_call: -
cdr3_nt: TGTGCCAGTAGTATAGATCGCGAGGATAGCACAGATACGCAGTATTTT
cdr3_aa: CASSIDREDSTDTQYF

j_call: TRBJ2-2
v_call: TRBV5-1
clone_size: -
d_call: TRBD2
cdr3_nt: TGCGCCACCCGAGCGGGGGGGCCTCAGGACGGGGAGCTGTTTTTT
cdr3_aa: CATRAGGPQDGELFF

j_call: TRBJ2-1
v_call: TRBV11-2
clone_size: -
d_call: TRBD1
cdr3_nt: TGTGCCAGCAGCCGAGGACAGGGAATTTTAGAGTTGGATGAGCAGTTCTTC
cdr3_aa: CASSRGQGILELDEQFF

j_call: TRBJ1-1
v_call: TRBV5-1
clone_size: -
d_call: -
cdr3_nt: TGCGCCAGCAGCTTGGCGGGGAACACTGAAGCTTTCTTT
cdr3_aa: CASSLAGNTEAFF

j_call: TRBJ1-5
v_call: TRBV7-6
clone_size: once
d_call: -
cdr3_nt: TGTGCCAGCAGCTTAGGTCGGGGTCAGCCCCAGCATTTT
cdr3_aa: CASSLGRGQPQHF

j_call: TRBJ1-1
v_call: TRBV5-6
clone_size: -
d_call: TRBD1
cdr3_nt: TGTGCCAGCAGCTTTTGGACAGGGTTGGTGGCTGAAGCTTTCTTT
cdr3_aa: CASSFWTGLVAEAFF

j_call: TRBJ2-5
v_call: TRBV6-6
clone_size: -
d_call: TRBD2
cdr3_nt: TGTGCCAGCAGTGCCTGGGGCGGGGGGGCCGGAGAGACCCAGTACTTC
cdr3_aa: CASSAWGGGAGETQYF

j_call: TRBJ1-2
v_call: TRBV4-2
clone_size: -
d_call: TRBD1
cdr3_nt: TGTGCCAGCAGCCAAGATCCAGGACAGGGCGATGGCTACACCTTC
cdr3_aa: CASSQDPGQGDGYTF

j_call: TRBJ2-7
v_call: TRBV19
clone_size: -
d_call: TRBD1
cdr3_nt: TGTGCCAGTCCTCTCCCCTATGACAGGGCGTTCTCCGAGCAGTACTTC
cdr3_aa: CASPLPYDRAFSEQYF

j_call: TRBJ2-1
v_call: TRBV9
clone_size: few
d_call: TRBD2
cdr3_nt: TGTGCCAGCAGCGATGAGGGAGCGGGGGATGAGCAGTTCTTC
cdr3_aa: CASSDEGAGDEQFF